This record looks at one T cell receptor beta chain sequence and its context. Its specificity is not known. The CDR3 runs 17 residues. Per the germline V gene, CDR1 is SGHAT and CDR2 is FQNNGV. The junction had 6 bases not matched to a gene; V was cut back by 4 bases and J by 1 base. This sample stems from a study of cytomegalovirus exposure and HLA in healthy donors. Points from the study as a whole: In vitro confirmation showed three CMV-associated chains to be CMV antigen specific.

Assay: immunoSEQ multiplex PCR; the TCRdb copy retains only in-frame clones and omits some. Altogether 110,000 to 150,000 clones are present, over 90% being singletons, with the ten largest covering 1.5% to 2%. Source material: PBMCs. The chain is built from TRBV11-2 and TRBJ2-1; TRBD2 matches at 11 bases. The sequence derives from a man between 18 and 29 years old in good health and CMV-seropositive. CDR3 in DNA: TGTGCCAGCAGCTCTACTAGCGGGAGTCCTTCCTACAATGAGCAGTTCTTC. Its protein product is CASSSTSGSPSYNEQFF.